These T cell receptor beta chains were read from a single sample in a study of blood T cell repertoires in COVID-19. The method was immunoSEQ multiplex PCR; TCRdb's version includes in-frame clones alone and lacks a portion of them. The sample yields 210,000 or so clones, under 85% seen once. Sequencing used peripheral blood. Receptors were obtained from a woman aged 25 to 39 with COVID-19, enrolled during active disease. Each CDR3 is given with its conserved first and last residue. The D gene is left open where the match is weak. Clone size, where shown, is once, few, many, or a class for clones that have expanded.

.	TRBJ1-6	TRBV19	TRBD1	CASRTRTGHNSPLHF	TGTGCCAGTAGGACCAGGACAGGGCATAATTCACCCCTCCACTTT
.	TRBJ2-7	TRBV4-1	.	CASSQGYQGYEQYF	TGCGCCAGCAGCCAAGGGTACCAGGGGTACGAGCAGTACTTC
.	TRBJ2-7	TRBV7-3	.	CASSSYSSYEQYF	TGTGCCAGCAGCTCCTATAGCTCCTACGAGCAGTACTTC
.	TRBJ2-3	TRBV5-1	TRBD2	CASSLLAGGPLATDTQYF	TGCGCCAGCAGCTTGCTAGCGGGGGGGCCTCTAGCCACAGATACGCAGTATTTT
.	TRBJ2-7	TRBV12-5	.	CASGREFYEQYF	TGTGCTAGTGGTCGGGAGTTCTACGAGCAGTACTTC
.	TRBJ2-3	TRBV28	.	CASSSFRSSTDTQYF	TGTGCCAGCAGTTCCTTCAGGTCTAGCACAGATACGCAGTATTTT
few	TRBJ1-1	TRBV9	TRBD1	CASSTGGGNTEAFF	TGTGCCAGCAGCACAGGGGGGGGGAACACTGAAGCTTTCTTT
many	TRBJ2-3	TRBV9	TRBD1	CASSARGLNPTDTQYF	TGTGCCAGCAGCGCCAGGGGGCTGAACCCCACAGATACGCAGTATTTT
.	TRBJ1-1	TRBV30	.	CAWNRVTEAFF	TGTGCCTGGAACAGGGTGACTGAAGCTTTCTTT
.	TRBJ1-2	TRBV18	.	CASSRARGAEGYTF	TGTGCCAGCTCCCGAGCTCGGGGGGCGGAAGGCTACACCTTC
.	TRBJ2-3	TRBV5-1	.	CASSPEGRSHTDTQYF	TGCGCCAGCAGCCCGGAGGGCAGGTCTCACACAGATACGCAGTATTTT
.	TRBJ1-1	TRBV18	.	CASSPATGSNTEAFF	TGTGCCAGCTCACCCGCGACAGGATCGAACACTGAAGCTTTCTTT
.	TRBJ1-5	TRBV19	.	CASSFPNQPQHF	TGTGCCAGTAGCTTCCCCAATCAGCCCCAGCATTTT
.	TRBJ2-5	TRBV15	.	CATSSPSGETQYF	TGTGCCACCAGCAGCCCGAGCGGGGAGACCCAGTACTTC